One and the same sample provided the 21 T cell receptor beta chains below, sequenced in a study of CXCR3-negative and CXCR3-positive naive CD8 T cells. The study made its TRB cDNA libraries by 5' RACE, adding UMI labels. Using the 5' RACE reads, TCRdb records one entry per CDR3 protein without DNA. This sample's table has about 23,000 distinct CDR3 sequences. The sample was memory CD8+ T cells from blood. These receptors were obtained from a human donor in good health. Some clones in this sample may be carry-over from other donors' samples.

V and J are TRBV3-1 and TRBJ1-5; TCRdb designates TRBD1, a call that cannot be tested without DNA. This CDR3 is 14 amino acids long. Germline V CDR1 and CDR2: LGHDT, YNNKEL (reference sequence). The CDR3 here is CASSQLIRGHPQHF. Variable domain in full (rest from reference TRBV3-1 and TRBJ1-5): DTAVSQTPKYLVTQMGNDKSIKCEQNLGHDTMYWYKQDSKKFLKIMFSYNNKELIINETVPNRFSPKSPDKAHLNLHINSLELGDSAVYFCASSQLIRGHPQHFGDGTRLSIL.

The CDR3 is CAISESPTSGSREQYF. The chain combines TRBV10-3 with TRBJ2-7; the D call of TRBD2 rests on TCRdb alone, since no DNA is present to check it. Germline CDR1 reads ENHRY; CDR2 reads SYGVKD. The CDR3 is 16 residues long.

The genes are TRBV7-8 and TRBJ2-2; absent DNA, TCRdb's TRBD1 call cannot be checked. Germline V gene lookup returns CDR1 SGHVS and CDR2 FQNEAQ. This CDR3 contains 17 residues. The CDR3 spells CASSFYRDNPNTGELFF.

This chain joins TRBV6-6 and TRBJ1-1; TCRdb picks TRBD1, but there is no DNA to check that call. The CDR3 is 13 amino acids. CDR1 and CDR2 from the germline V gene are MNHNY and SVGAGI (reference sequence). The chain's CDR3 is CASSYLGRGEAFF.

The chain combines TRBV20-1 with TRBJ1-5; the TCRdb D gene call, TRBD1, has no DNA to confirm it. Germline CDR1 reads DFQATT; CDR2 reads SNEGSKA (reference sequence). The CDR3 is 15 residues long. CDR3 loop: CSASPSSGSNQPQHF.

Its frequency marks this clonotype as medium-sized. The chain employs TRBV6-4 and TRBJ2-1; the D gene TCRdb calls, TRBD1, cannot be checked with no DNA. Germline V gives CDR1 MRHNA, CDR2 SNTAGT. CDR3 length: 13 residues. The CDR3 sequence is CASALGARNEQFF.

The chain combines TRBV29-1 with TRBJ1-2. CDR3 size: 13 residues. Germline loops: CDR1 SQVTM, CDR2 ANQGSEA. The chain's CDR3 is CSVAGGSNYGYTF.

The V and J genes are TRBV6-1 and TRBJ1-1; TCRdb's D call, TRBD1, is unchecked because there is no DNA. Looked up from germline, CDR1 is MNHNS and CDR2 is SASEGT. CDR3 length: 14 amino acids. CDR3 sequence: CASSEKGGWSRAFF.

This chain joins TRBV5-1 and TRBJ2-7; TCRdb reports TRBD1, a call that lacks DNA to check it against. The CDR3 extends over 14 amino acids. Germline V gene lookup returns CDR1 SGHRS and CDR2 YFSETQ. The CDR3: CASSLWGTGYEQYF.

This sequence joins TRBV6-2 or TRBV6-3 and TRBJ2-7; TCRdb indicates TRBD1, and absent DNA this call remains unverified. The CDR3 is 14 amino acids. Germline values: CDR1 MNHEY, CDR2 SVGEGT. The CDR3 sequence: CASSTGIGAYEQYF.

The chain links TRBV19 to TRBJ2-7. Germline loops: CDR1 LNHDA, CDR2 SQIVND (reference sequence). The CDR3 totals 12 residues. The CDR3 is CASSIGHDEQYF.

V gene TRBV29-1 combines with J gene TRBJ2-7. The CDR3 covers 12 residues. Per germline, CDR1 SQVTM and CDR2 ANQGSEA. CDR3 sequence: CSVEGTPYEQYF.

V usage is TRBV6-6 and J usage is TRBJ2-1; TCRdb reports TRBD2, a call that lacks DNA to check it against. CDR1 is MNHNY and CDR2 is SVGAGI in the germline V gene (reference sequence). The CDR3 has 16 residues. CDR3 region: CASSTNSGGADNEQFF.

CDR3 in amino acids: CSASGQGVTEAFF. V and J are TRBV20-1 and TRBJ1-1; the TCRdb D gene call, TRBD1, has no DNA to confirm it. CDR3 length: 13 residues. Germline V gene sequence: CDR1 DFQATT, CDR2 SNEGSKA (reference sequence).

This chain links TRBV7-6 with TRBJ2-7; TCRdb selects TRBD1, and the lack of DNA leaves this call unchecked. The CDR3 runs to 13 residues. CDR1 and CDR2 from the germline V gene are SGHVS and FNYEAQ. This CDR3 is CASSPGTGREQYF.

The chain employs TRBV11-2 and TRBJ2-1. Germline V gene lookup returns CDR1 SGHAT and CDR2 FQNNGV. This CDR3 contains 13 residues. This CDR3 is CASSSDLDNEQFF. The whole variable domain, remainder taken from reference TRBV11-2 and TRBJ2-1, is EAGVAQSPRYKIIEKRQSVAFWCNPISGHATLYWYQQILGQGPKLLIQFQNNGVVDDSQLPKDRFSAERLKGVDSTLKIQPAKLEDSAVYLCASSSDLDNEQFFGPGTRLTVL.

The V gene is TRBV10-2, the J gene TRBJ2-7. Germline V gene data show CDR1 as WSHSY and CDR2 as SAAADI. The CDR3 extends over 12 amino acids. The CDR3 reads CASSEANYEQYF.

The chain carries TRBV20-1 and TRBJ2-5. The germline CDR1 and CDR2 sequences are DFQATT and SNEGSKA (reference sequence). The CDR3 covers 14 residues. The CDR3 here is CSARGKDGQETQYF.

CDR3 protein: CASSSTGGYTEAFF. The chain uses TRBV7-3 and TRBJ1-1; the D call of TRBD1 rests on TCRdb alone, since no DNA is present to check it. In germline, CDR1 is SGHTA, CDR2 FQGTGA. This CDR3 comprises 14 residues.

The V and J genes are TRBV5-5 and TRBJ2-7; TCRdb designates TRBD2, a call that cannot be tested without DNA. Germline assignment: CDR1 SGHKS and CDR2 YYEKEE (reference sequence). The CDR3 is made up of 14 amino acids. This CDR3 is CASSSSGRTYEQYF. Full variable domain (outside the CDR3, taken from reference TRBV5-5 and TRBJ2-7): DAGVTQSPTHLIKTRGQQVTLRCSPISGHKSVSWYQQVLGQGPQFIFQYYEKEERGRGNFPDRFSARQFPNYSSELNVNALLLGDSALYLCASSSSGRTYEQYFGPGTRLTVT.

This chain uses TRBV27 with TRBJ1-1; TCRdb lists TRBD1, though no DNA is available to test this call. Germline loops: CDR1 MNHEY, CDR2 SMNVEV (reference sequence). The CDR3 runs 13 residues. The CDR3: CASSHRGPDEAFF.